The 16 T cell receptor beta chains presented below share a single source sample, sequenced in a study of vaccination effects on CD4 cells after COVID-19. Using immunoSEQ multiplex PCR, the repertoire was profiled, and TCRdb retains in-frame clones only, with some absent. The table has approximately 47,000 clones, 75% to 80% seen once. Antigens for these TCRs are unknown. The culture ran for 10 days before CD4+ T cells were isolated. Material: CD4+ T cells from PBMCs cultured without peptide, obtained before COVID-19 vaccination. Source of these receptors: a human donor who had a prior SARS-CoV-2 infection.

This clone was seen a few times. The genes are TRBV18 and TRBJ2-1, with unresolved D. Deletions cut 6 bases from V and 4 bases from J, with 16 bases between. Germline CDR1 and CDR2: KGHSH and LQKENI. The CDR3 spans 15 residues. In DNA form, the CDR3 reads TGTGCCAGCTCTCTACTTCCCCTGGGTTACAATGAGCAGTTCTTC. Protein sequence: CASSLLPLGYNEQFF.

The chain uses TRBV5-4 and TRBJ1-6; D remains unclear. The V gene lost 0 bases and the J gene lost 0 bases, with 4 bases spanning the gap. The CDR3 has 15 residues. Germline values: CDR1 SGHNT, CDR2 YYREEE (reference sequence). CDR3 amino acids: CASSLDSSYNSPLHF. Here the CDR3 DNA reads TGTGCCAGCAGCTTGGACAGCTCCTATAATTCACCCCTCCACTTT.

The chain joins TRBV5-6 to TRBJ1-2; a weak D match, TRBD1 (6 bases). V was cut by 4 bases and J by 4 bases, with 17 bases left in between. The germline V gene has CDR1 SGHDT and CDR2 YYEEEE. This CDR3 is 15 amino acids long. The CDR3 DNA reads as TGTGCCAGCAGCCCACTCGCGACAGGCGGCTATGGCTACACCTTC. Protein: CASSPLATGGYGYTF.

J is TRBJ2-1 and V is TRBV9, with D perhaps matching TRBD1 or TRBD2 (5 bases each). Germline CDR1 SGDLS, CDR2 YYNGEE. The CDR3 extends over 13 amino acids. The V and J ends lost 4 bases and 10 bases respectively, with 15 bases between them. Written as DNA, the CDR3 is TGTGCCAGCAGCAACATTGGGGGTGGGGAGCAGTTCTTC. Its translation is CASSNIGGGEQFF.

This clone was recorded once. Here the CDR3 DNA reads TGTGCCAGCAGCCTACCCCACTACAAAAATAGGGGGGTATTGGGTGGCTACACCTTC. It yields the protein CASSLPHYKNRGVLGGYTF. The chain has TRBV28 and TRBJ1-2, with D perhaps matching TRBD1 (6 bases). CDR1 MDHEN and CDR2 SYDVKM come from the germline V gene. This CDR3 has 19 amino acids. Trimming removed 6 bases from V and 7 bases from J, with 33 bases in between.

This rearrangement joins TRBV7-9 to TRBJ2-1; maybe TRBD2 (6 bases). The V end lost 4 bases, the J end lost 9 bases, and 19 bases lay between the germline ends. The CDR3 totals 15 residues. CDR1 and CDR2 from the germline V gene are SEHNR and FQNEAQ (reference sequence). The CDR3 here is CASSSPGTSLSEQFF. The CDR3 coding sequence is TGTGCCAGCAGCTCACCCGGGACTTCTCTCAGTGAGCAGTTCTTC. The variable domain in full, with the rest retrieved from reference TRBV7-9 and TRBJ2-1, is DTGVSQNPRHKITKRGQNVTFRCDPISEHNRLYWYRQTLGQGPEFLTYFQNEAQLEKSRLLSDRFSAERPKGSFSTLEIQRTEQGDSAMYLCASSSPGTSLSEQFFGPGTRLTVL.

This chain uses TRBV27 with TRBJ1-1, with unresolved D. The CDR3 runs 13 residues. CDR1 MNHEY and CDR2 SMNVEV come from the germline V gene (reference sequence). Between the trimmed V and J ends, which lost 3 bases and 1 base, there was a span of 6 bases. The CDR3 nucleotides are TGTGCCAGCAGTTTGAGGAGGAACACTGAAGCTTTCTTT. This codes for CASSLRRNTEAFF.

J is TRBJ1-2 and V is TRBV6-6, with TRBD1 as a possible D gene (5 bases). The CDR3 runs 15 residues. CDR1 is MNHNY, CDR2 SVGAGI, per germline (reference sequence). Trimming stripped 8 bases from V and 1 base from J, with 17 bases between. In DNA form, the CDR3 reads TGTGCCAGCGTACCTATATCGGGGGATAACTATGGCTACACCTTC. Translating it yields CASVPISGDNYGYTF.

This clone was detected once. V usage is TRBV28 and J usage is TRBJ2-7, with D possibly TRBD1 on 6 matching bases. V lost 3 bases and J 5 bases, leaving 8 bases between the germline ends. The length of the CDR3 is 12 residues. Germline CDR1 is MDHEN and CDR2 is SYDVKM. CDR3 sequence (DNA): TGTGCCAGCAGTTTTCAGGGGAACGAGCAGTACTTC. The encoded protein is CASSFQGNEQYF.

The chain joins TRBV7-6 to TRBJ2-1; D is unclear. This CDR3 is built from 18 residues. The V end was cut by 0 bases, the J end by 3 bases, with 18 bases between. CDR1 is SGHVS and CDR2 is FNYEAQ in the germline V gene. The CDR3 region is CASSLASPTNSFYNEQFF. For the CDR3, the DNA is TGTGCCAGCAGCTTAGCTAGCCCTACGAATTCTTTCTACAATGAGCAGTTCTTC.

A few counts support this clone. This chain joins TRBV5-1 and TRBJ2-5; D may be TRBD2 (6 bases). Looked up from germline, CDR1 is SGHRS and CDR2 is YFSETQ. V lost 4 bases to trimming and J lost 7 bases, with 14 bases between them. The CDR3 consists of 13 residues. CDR3 in DNA: TGCGCCAGCAGCGACGGGAGTCGTGGGACCCAGTACTTC. The encoded protein is CASSDGSRGTQYF.

V and J are TRBV4-3 and TRBJ1-6, with D unclear. Germline lookup yields CDR1 LGHNA and CDR2 YSLEER. V was shortened by 4 bases and J by 5 bases, with 12 bases between the two germline ends. CDR3 length: 15 amino acids. The CDR3 here is CASSPTWQHNSPLHF. CDR3 DNA: TGCGCCAGCAGCCCGACATGGCAACATAATTCACCCCTCCACTTT.

The chain carries TRBV2 and TRBJ2-5; 8 bases map to TRBD2. Trimming removed 8 bases from V and 5 bases from J; junction bases left unmatched: 10. Germline assignment: CDR1 SNHLY and CDR2 FYNNEI. The CDR3 runs 14 residues. CDR3 bases: TGTGCCAGCGGGAGCGGGAGCGCGGTGGAGACCCAGTACTTC. It encodes CASGSGSAVETQYF.

The chain uses TRBV2 and TRBJ1-4; tentative D call: TRBD1 (6 bases). The V end was cut by 5 bases, the J end by 0 bases, with 10 bases between. This CDR3 has 15 amino acids. The germline CDR1 and CDR2 sequences are SNHLY and FYNNEI. CDR3 sequence reads: CASSKQGATNEKLFF. CDR3 DNA sequence: TGTGCCAGCAGTAAACAGGGAGCAACTAATGAAAAACTGTTTTTT. The full variable domain, in which reference TRBV2 and TRBJ1-4 provide the parts outside the CDR3, is EPEVTQTPSHQVTQMGQEVILRCVPISNHLYFYWYRQILGQKVEFLVSFYNNEISEKSEIFDDQFSVERPDGSNFTLKIRSTKLEDSAMYFCASSKQGATNEKLFFGSGTQLSVL.

CDR3 sequence reads: CASSRLAGGPLNEQFF. CDR3 coding DNA: TGTGCCAGTAGTAGACTAGCGGGGGGGCCTCTCAATGAGCAGTTCTTC. The chain has TRBV19 and TRBJ2-1; 14 nucleotides match TRBD2. This CDR3 has 16 amino acids. Looked up from germline, CDR1 is LNHDA and CDR2 is SQIVND (reference sequence). J was trimmed by 6 bases and V by 4 bases; bases with no gene match: 5.

This clone was recorded a few times. This chain connects TRBV2 to TRBJ2-3; no reliable D call. CDR3 length: 11 residues. CDR1 and CDR2 from the germline V gene are SNHLY and FYNNEI. V was clipped by 6 bases and J by 8 bases, with 9 bases between them. CDR3 region: CASSTILTQYF. CDR3 bases: TGTGCCAGCAGCACAATTCTTACGCAGTATTTT.